Listed here are 10 T cell receptor beta chains from one sample, sequenced in a study of T cell responses to AZD1222 COVID-19 vaccine. Assay used: immunoSEQ multiplex PCR; TCRdb lists only in-frame clones, some missing. Here the sample spans 77,000 or so clones, about 90% being singletons. This specimen was peripheral blood, taken on day 0 of MenACWY control vaccination. The receptors were sampled from an adult in good health.

J is TRBJ2-4 and V is TRBV9, with 8 nucleotides matching TRBD2. Germline V lookup: CDR1 SGDLS, CDR2 YYNGEE. Trimming cost V 4 bases and J 6 bases; bases outside gene matches: 6. The CDR3 covers 14 residues. The CDR3 region has the DNA TGTGCCAGCAGCCCCGGGAGGGTCGGAAACATTCAGTACTTC. This gives the protein CASSPGRVGNIQYF.

This clone was observed a single time. The gene calls are TRBV28 and TRBJ2-1; TRBD2 might be the D (6 bases). This CDR3 is 17 amino acids long. V lost 5 bases to trimming and J lost 4 bases, with 21 bases between them. Germline V lookup: CDR1 MDHEN, CDR2 SYDVKM. The CDR3 here is CASSPGVMGGGYNEQFF. CDR3 in DNA: TGTGCCAGCAGTCCCGGCGTAATGGGGGGTGGTTACAATGAGCAGTTCTTC.

The V gene is TRBV4-3, the J gene TRBJ2-2; 7 bases line up with TRBD1. Trimming took 0 bases from V and 4 from J; bases not matched to a gene: 5. This CDR3 region has 16 residues. Germline CDR1 reads LGHNA; CDR2 reads YSLEER. CDR3 residues: CASSQELAGGTGELFF. The CDR3 DNA sequence: TGCGCCAGCAGCCAAGAGTTGGCAGGGGGCACCGGGGAGCTGTTTTTT.

J is TRBJ1-4 and V is TRBV2, with 7 bases fitting TRBD1. The ends lost 7 bases at V and 5 bases at J; junction bases unmatched: 4. CDR1 is SNHLY, CDR2 FYNNEI, per germline. The CDR3 is 13 amino acids. The CDR3 region is CASKEQGNEKLFF. DNA for the CDR3: TGTGCCAGCAAGGAACAGGGGAATGAAAAACTGTTTTTT. Full variable domain (missing parts from reference TRBV2 and TRBJ1-4): EPEVTQTPSHQVTQMGQEVILRCVPISNHLYFYWYRQILGQKVEFLVSFYNNEISEKSEIFDDQFSVERPDGSNFTLKIRSTKLEDSAMYFCASKEQGNEKLFFGSGTQLSVL.

The chain carries TRBV11-1 and TRBJ1-2, with 10 bases that match TRBD1. J gave up 0 bases and V 5 bases, and 6 bases lay outside the gene matches. The CDR3 loop spans 16 amino acids. Germline-derived CDR1 and CDR2 are SGHAT and FQDESV (reference sequence). CDR3 loop: CASSGSGQGTNYGYTF. The CDR3 coding sequence is TGTGCCAGCAGCGGGTCGGGACAGGGGACTAACTATGGCTACACCTTC.

V usage is TRBV30 and J usage is TRBJ1-4, with D possibly matching TRBD1 (5 bases). Germline values: CDR1 GTSNPN, CDR2 SVGIG (reference sequence). Trimming cost V 0 bases and J 10 bases, with 15 bases left between them. This CDR3 has 14 amino acids. The CDR3 region is CAWSVSGGGGKLFF. Here the CDR3 DNA reads TGTGCCTGGAGTGTTTCCGGGGGAGGCGGAAAACTGTTTTTT.

The V call is TRBV7-6, the J call TRBJ2-1; 13 bases fit TRBD2. Per the germline V gene, CDR1 is SGHVS and CDR2 is FNYEAQ. V shed 5 bases, J shed 5 bases, and the junction held 3 bases outside the gene matches. CDR3 length: 15 residues. CDR3 in DNA: TGTGCCAGCAGCAGGGGACTAGCGGGGAACAATGAGCAGTTCTTC. It translates to CASSRGLAGNNEQFF.

The V call is TRBV19, the J call TRBJ2-5; TRBD2 aligns across 11 bases. The V gene end was trimmed by 5 bases and the J gene end by 4 bases; junction bases not matched to a gene: 3. CDR3 length equals 14 residues. From germline, CDR1 is LNHDA and CDR2 SQIVND (reference sequence). CDR3 in amino acids: CASSRLAGGETQYF. Written as DNA, the CDR3 is TGTGCCAGTAGTCGGCTAGCGGGGGGAGAGACCCAGTACTTC.

As regards this clone: Other DNA sequences in the same sample also yield this CDR3. The V call is TRBV19, the J call TRBJ2-1, with 12 bases identical to TRBD2. This CDR3 has 16 residues. Losses at the gene ends were 4 bases for V and 2 bases for J; bases not matched to a gene: 3. Germline values: CDR1 LNHDA, CDR2 SQIVND (reference sequence). The CDR3 sequence is CASSRLAGGPYNEQFF. The CDR3 coding sequence is TGTGCCAGTAGTAGGCTAGCGGGAGGGCCCTACAATGAGCAGTTCTTC.

The chain couples TRBV12-3 or TRBV12-4 to TRBJ2-7; possible D gene TRBD2, 5 bases. Trimming took off 5 bases at V and 6 bases at J, with 14 bases between the two ends. The CDR3 length is 13 residues. CDR3 amino acids: CASSLSQAGEQYF. CDR3 DNA: TGTGCCAGCAGTCTCAGTCAGGCGGGCGAGCAGTACTTC.